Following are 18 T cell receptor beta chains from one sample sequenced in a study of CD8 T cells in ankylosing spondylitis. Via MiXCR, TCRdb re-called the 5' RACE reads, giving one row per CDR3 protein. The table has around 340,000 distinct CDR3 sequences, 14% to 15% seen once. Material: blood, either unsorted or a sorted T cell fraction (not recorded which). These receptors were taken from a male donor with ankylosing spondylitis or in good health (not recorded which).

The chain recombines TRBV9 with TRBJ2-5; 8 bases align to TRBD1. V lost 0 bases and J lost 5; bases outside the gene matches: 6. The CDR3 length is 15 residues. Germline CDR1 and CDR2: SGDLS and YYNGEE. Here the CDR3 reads CASSVEAGGYETQYF. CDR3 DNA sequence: TGTGCCAGCAGCGTAGAGGCAGGGGGCTACGAGACCCAGTACTTC. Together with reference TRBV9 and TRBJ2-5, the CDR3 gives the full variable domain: DSGVTQTPKHLITATGQRVTLRCSPRSGDLSVYWYQQSLDQGLQFLIQYYNGEERAKGNILERFSAQQFPDLHSELNLSSLELGDSALYFCASSVEAGGYETQYFGPGTRLLVL.

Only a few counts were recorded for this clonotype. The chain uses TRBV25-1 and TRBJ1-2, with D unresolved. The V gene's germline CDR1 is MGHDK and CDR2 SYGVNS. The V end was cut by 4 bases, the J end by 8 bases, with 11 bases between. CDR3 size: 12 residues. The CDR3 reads CASSGPLRGYTF. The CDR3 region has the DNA TGTGCCAGCAGTGGGCCGTTGAGGGGCTACACCTTC.

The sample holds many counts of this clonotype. CDR3 loop: CASSVQGEEQYF. CDR3 nucleotides: TGCGCCAGCAGCGTACAGGGGGAGGAGCAGTACTTC. The chain carries TRBV5-1 and TRBJ2-7; 8 bases map to TRBD1. The CDR3 totals 12 residues. V trimming: 4 bases; J trimming: 7 bases; junction bases outside the gene matches: 4. CDR1 SGHRS and CDR2 YFSETQ come from the germline V gene. Variable domain in full (rest from reference TRBV5-1 and TRBJ2-7): KAGVTQTPRYLIKTRGQQVTLSCSPISGHRSVSWYQQTPGQGLQFLFEYFSETQRNKGNFPGRFSGRQFSNSRSEMNVSTLELGDSALYLCASSVQGEEQYFGPGTRLTVT.

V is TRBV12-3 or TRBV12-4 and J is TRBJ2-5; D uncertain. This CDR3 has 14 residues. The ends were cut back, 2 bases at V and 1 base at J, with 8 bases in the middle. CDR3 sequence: CASSLTATQETQYF. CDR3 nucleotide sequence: TGTGCCAGCAGTTTAACGGCCACCCAAGAGACCCAGTACTTC.

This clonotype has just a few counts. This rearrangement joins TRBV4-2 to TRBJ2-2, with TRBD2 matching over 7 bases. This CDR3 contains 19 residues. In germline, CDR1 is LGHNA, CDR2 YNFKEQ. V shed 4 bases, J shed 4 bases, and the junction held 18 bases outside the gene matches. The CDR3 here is CASSPSERGPSRGTGELFF. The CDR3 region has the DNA TGTGCCAGCAGCCCCTCTGAGCGGGGCCCGTCTCGGGGCACCGGGGAGCTGTTTTTT.

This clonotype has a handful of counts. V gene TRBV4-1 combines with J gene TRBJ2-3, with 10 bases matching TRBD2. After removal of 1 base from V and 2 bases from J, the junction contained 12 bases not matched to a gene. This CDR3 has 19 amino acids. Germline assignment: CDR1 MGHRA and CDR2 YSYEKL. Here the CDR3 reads CASSQVGLAGGPHTDTQYF. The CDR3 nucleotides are TGCGCCAGCAGCCAAGTAGGTTTAGCGGGGGGCCCCCACACAGATACGCAGTATTTT.

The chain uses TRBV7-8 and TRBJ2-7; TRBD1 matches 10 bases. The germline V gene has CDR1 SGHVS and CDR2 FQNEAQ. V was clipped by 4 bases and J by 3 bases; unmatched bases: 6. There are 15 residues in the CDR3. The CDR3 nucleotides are TGTGCCAGCAGCTCTGACAGGGGGCCTTACTACGAGCAGTACTTC. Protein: CASSSDRGPYYEQYF.

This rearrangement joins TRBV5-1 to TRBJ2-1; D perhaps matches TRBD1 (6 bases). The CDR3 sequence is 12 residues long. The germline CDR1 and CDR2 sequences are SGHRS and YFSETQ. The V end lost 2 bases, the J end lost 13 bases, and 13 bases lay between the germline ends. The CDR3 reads CASSFKGDTQFF. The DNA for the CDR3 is TGCGCCAGCAGCTTTAAAGGGGACACTCAGTTCTTC. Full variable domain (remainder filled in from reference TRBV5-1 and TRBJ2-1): KAGVTQTPRYLIKTRGQQVTLSCSPISGHRSVSWYQQTPGQGLQFLFEYFSETQRNKGNFPGRFSGRQFSNSRSEMNVSTLELGDSALYLCASSFKGDTQFFGPGTRLTVL.

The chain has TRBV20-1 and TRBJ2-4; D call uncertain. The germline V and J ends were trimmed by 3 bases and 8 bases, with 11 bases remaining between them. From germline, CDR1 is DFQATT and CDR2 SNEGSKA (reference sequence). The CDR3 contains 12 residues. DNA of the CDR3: TGCAGTGCTAGTCGGGCGATCGACATTCAGTACTTC. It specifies CSASRAIDIQYF.

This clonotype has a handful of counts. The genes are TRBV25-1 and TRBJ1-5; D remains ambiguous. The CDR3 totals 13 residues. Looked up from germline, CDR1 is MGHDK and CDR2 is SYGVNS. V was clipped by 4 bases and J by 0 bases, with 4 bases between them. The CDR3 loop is CASSANSNQPQHF. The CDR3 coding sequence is TGTGCCAGCAGTGCCAATAGCAATCAGCCCCAGCATTTT.

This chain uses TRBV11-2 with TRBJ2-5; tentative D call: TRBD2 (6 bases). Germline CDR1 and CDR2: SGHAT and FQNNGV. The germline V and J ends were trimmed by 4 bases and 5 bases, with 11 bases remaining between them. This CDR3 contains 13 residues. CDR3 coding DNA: TGTGCCAGCAGCTCTAGCGTAGGCGAGACCCAGTACTTC. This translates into CASSSSVGETQYF.

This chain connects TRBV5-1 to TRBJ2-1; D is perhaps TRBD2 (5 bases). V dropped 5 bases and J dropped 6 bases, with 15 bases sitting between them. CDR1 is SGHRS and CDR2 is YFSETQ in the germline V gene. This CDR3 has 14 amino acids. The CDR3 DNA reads TGCGCCAGCAGTGTGGGAGATCGAGGCAATGAGCAGTTCTTC. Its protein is CASSVGDRGNEQFF.

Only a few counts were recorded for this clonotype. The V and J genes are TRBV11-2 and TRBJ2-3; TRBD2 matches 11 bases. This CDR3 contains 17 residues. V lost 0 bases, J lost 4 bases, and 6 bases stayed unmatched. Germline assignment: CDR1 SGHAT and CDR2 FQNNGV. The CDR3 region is CASSLDVSGGGSDTQYF. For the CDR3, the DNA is TGTGCCAGCAGCTTAGATGTTAGCGGGGGGGGGTCAGATACGCAGTATTTT.

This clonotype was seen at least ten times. The CDR3 here is CSARKGTGKILTGELFF. CDR3 coding DNA: TGCAGTGCTAGAAAAGGGACAGGGAAGATTTTAACCGGGGAGCTGTTTTTT. The chain combines TRBV20-1 with TRBJ2-2; 9 bases map to TRBD1. This CDR3 has 17 amino acids. Germline V gene data show CDR1 as DFQATT and CDR2 as SNEGSKA (reference sequence). V shed 2 bases and J 5 bases; nucleotides not matched to a gene: 12.

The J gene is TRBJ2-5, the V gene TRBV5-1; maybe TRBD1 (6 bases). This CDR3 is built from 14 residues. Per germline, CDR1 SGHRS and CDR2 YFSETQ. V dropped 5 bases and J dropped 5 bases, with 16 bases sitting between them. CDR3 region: CASRAQGTPETQYF. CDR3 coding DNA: TGCGCCAGCAGGGCGCAGGGGACGCCGGAGACCCAGTACTTC.

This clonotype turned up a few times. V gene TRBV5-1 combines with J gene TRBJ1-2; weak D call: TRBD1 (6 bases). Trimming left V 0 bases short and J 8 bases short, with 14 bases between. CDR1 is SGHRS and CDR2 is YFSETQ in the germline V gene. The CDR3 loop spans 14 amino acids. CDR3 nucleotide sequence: TGCGCCAGCAGCTTGGTTGTCAGGGGAAACGGCTACACCTTC. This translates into CASSLVVRGNGYTF.

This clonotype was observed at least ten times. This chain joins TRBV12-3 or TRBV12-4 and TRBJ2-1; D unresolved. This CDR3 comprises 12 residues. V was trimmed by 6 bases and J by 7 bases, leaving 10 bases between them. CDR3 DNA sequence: TGTGCCAGCAGGACCCATGAGAATGAGCAGTTCTTC. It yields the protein CASRTHENEQFF.

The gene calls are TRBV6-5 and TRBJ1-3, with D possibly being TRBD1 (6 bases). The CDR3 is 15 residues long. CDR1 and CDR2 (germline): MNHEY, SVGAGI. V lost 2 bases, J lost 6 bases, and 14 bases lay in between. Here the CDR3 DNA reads TGTGCCAGCAGTTACGCCAGGGGAGAGGAAAACACCATATATTTT. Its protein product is CASSYARGEENTIYF.